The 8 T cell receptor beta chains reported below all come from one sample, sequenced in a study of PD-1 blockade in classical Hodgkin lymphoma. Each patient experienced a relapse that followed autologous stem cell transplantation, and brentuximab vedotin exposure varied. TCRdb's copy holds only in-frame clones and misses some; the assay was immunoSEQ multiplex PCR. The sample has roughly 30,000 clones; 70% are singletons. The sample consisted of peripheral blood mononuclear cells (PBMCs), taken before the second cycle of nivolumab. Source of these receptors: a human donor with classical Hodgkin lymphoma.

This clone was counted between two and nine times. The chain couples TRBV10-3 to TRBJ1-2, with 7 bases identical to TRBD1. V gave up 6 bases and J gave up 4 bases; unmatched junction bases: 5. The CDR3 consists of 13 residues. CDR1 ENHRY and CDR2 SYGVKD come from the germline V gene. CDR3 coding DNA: TGTGCCATCAGCGCTGGGACAGCCTATGGCTACACCTTC. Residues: CAISAGTAYGYTF.

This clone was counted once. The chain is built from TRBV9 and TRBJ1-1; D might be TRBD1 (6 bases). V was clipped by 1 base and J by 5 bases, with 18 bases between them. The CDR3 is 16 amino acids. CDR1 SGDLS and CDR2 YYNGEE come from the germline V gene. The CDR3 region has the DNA TGTGCCAGCAGCGTACTACAGGGAGGATCTGCTACTGAAGCTTTCTTT. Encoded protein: CASSVLQGGSATEAFF.

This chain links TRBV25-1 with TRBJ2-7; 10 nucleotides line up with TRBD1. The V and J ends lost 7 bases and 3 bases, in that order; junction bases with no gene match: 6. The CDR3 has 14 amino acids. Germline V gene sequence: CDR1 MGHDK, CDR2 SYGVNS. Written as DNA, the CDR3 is TGTGCCAGCAACGCCGGGACAGGGGTCTACGAGCAGTACTTC. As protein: CASNAGTGVYEQYF.

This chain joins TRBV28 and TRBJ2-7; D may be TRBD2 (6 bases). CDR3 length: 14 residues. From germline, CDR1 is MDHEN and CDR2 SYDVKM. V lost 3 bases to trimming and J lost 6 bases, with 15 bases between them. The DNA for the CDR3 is TGTGCCAGCAGTTTGACCTTGGGGGGATCCGAGCAGTACGTC. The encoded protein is CASSLTLGGSEQYV.

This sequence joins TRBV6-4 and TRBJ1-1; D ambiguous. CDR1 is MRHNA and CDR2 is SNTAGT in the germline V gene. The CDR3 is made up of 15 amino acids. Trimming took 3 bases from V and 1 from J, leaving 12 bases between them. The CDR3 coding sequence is TGTGCCAGCAGTGAGTCGAGTGGGCAGAACACTGAAGCTTTCTTT. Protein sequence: CASSESSGQNTEAFF.

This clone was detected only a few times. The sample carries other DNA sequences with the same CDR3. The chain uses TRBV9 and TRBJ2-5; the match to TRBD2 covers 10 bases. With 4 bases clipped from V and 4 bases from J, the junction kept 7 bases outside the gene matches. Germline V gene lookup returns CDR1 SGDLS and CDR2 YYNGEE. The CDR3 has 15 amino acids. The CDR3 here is CASSPGLAGVETQYF. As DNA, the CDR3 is TGTGCCAGCAGCCCAGGGCTAGCGGGAGTAGAGACCCAGTACTTC.

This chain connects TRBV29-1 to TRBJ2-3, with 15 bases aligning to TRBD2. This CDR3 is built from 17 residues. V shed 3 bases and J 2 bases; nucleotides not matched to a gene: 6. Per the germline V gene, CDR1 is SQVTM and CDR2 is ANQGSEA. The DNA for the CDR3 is TGCAGCGTTGACGGGACTAGCGGGGGGCCTTTCACAGATACGCAGTATTTT. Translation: CSVDGTSGGPFTDTQYF.

CDR3 sequence: CASGGRTVYQPQHF. CDR3 DNA: TGTGCCAGCGGAGGCCGGACAGTTTATCAGCCCCAGCATTTT. The genes are TRBV28 and TRBJ1-5, with a possible D match to TRBD1 (6 bases). The CDR3 is 14 residues long. Trimming removed 8 bases from V and 5 bases from J, with 16 bases in between. Per germline, CDR1 MDHEN and CDR2 SYDVKM.